This T cell receptor (beta chain) stems from a study of lymphopenia after photon versus proton radiotherapy. Study-level points and caveats: Photon-treated patients lost naive T cells and TCR diversity; proton-treated stayed stable.

Concerning this clone: What it binds is not known.

Data came from immunoSEQ multiplex PCR; TCRdb stores just in-frame clones and leaves some out. Counted here are roughly 150,000 clones, approximately 86% occurring once; the ten biggest clones make up about 4.4%. Trimming at V came to 1 base and at J to 5 bases, leaving 13 bases not matched to a gene. Germline CDR1 is GTSNPN and CDR2 is SVGIG (reference sequence). The CDR3 contains 17 residues. The receptor was isolated from a middle-aged man with gastric cancer. The chain links TRBV30 to TRBJ2-7; 11 nucleotides match TRBD2. The source was peripheral blood, collected from a patient treated with photon-based radiotherapy. The CDR3 DNA follows: TGTGCCTGGAGTGGATTTAGCGGGAGGGCACCCTACCACGAGCAGTACTTC. Its translation is CAWSGFSGRAPYHEQYF.